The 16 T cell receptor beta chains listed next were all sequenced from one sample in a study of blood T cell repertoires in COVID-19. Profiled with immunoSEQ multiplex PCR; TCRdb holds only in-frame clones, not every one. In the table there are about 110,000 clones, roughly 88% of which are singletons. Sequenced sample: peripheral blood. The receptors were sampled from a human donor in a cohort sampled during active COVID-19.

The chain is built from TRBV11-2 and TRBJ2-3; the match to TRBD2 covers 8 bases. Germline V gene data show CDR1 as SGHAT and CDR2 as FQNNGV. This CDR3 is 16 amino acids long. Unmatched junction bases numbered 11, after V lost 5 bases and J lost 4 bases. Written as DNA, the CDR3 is TGTGCCAGCAGCCTCCGCGCGGGGGGCTTTGCAGATACGCAGTATTTT. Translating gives CASSLRAGGFADTQYF.

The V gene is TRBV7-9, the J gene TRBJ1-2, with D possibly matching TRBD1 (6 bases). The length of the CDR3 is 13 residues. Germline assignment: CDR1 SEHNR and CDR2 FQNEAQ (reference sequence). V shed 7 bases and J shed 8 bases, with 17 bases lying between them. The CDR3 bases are TGTGCCAGCAACGCCGGCTGGGGGCCCGGCTACACCTTC. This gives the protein CASNAGWGPGYTF.

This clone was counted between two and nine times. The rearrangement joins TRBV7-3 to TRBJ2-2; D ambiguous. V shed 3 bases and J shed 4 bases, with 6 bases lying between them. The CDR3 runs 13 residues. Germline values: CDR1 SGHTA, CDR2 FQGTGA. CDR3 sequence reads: CASSFSSTGELFF. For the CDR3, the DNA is TGTGCCAGCAGCTTCAGTTCCACCGGGGAGCTGTTTTTT.

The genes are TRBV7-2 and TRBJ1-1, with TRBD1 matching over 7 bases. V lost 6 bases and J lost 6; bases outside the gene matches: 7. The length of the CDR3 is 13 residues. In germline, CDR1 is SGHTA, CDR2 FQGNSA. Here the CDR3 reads CASRVTGVPEAFF. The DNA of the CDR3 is TGTGCCAGCAGAGTTACAGGGGTCCCTGAAGCTTTCTTT.

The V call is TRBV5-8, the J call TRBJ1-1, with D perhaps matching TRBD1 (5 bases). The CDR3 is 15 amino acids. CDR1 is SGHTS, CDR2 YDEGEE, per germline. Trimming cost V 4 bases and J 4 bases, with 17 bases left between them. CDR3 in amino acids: CASSPGLVRGTEAFF. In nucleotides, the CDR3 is TGTGCCAGCAGCCCCGGACTAGTTAGGGGCACTGAAGCTTTCTTT.

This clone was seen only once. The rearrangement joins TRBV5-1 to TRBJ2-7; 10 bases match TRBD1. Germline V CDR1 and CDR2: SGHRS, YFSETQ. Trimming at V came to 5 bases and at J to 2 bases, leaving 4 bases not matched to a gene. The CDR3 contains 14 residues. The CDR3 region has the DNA TGCGCCAGCAGGACAGGGGGCATCGCCTACGAGCAGTACTTC. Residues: CASRTGGIAYEQYF.

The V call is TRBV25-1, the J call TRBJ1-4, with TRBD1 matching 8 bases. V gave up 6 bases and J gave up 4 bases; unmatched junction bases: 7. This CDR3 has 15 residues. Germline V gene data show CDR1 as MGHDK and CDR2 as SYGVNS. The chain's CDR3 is CASSLQGGNNEKLFF. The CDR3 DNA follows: TGTGCCAGCAGCCTACAGGGGGGGAATAATGAAAAACTGTTTTTT.

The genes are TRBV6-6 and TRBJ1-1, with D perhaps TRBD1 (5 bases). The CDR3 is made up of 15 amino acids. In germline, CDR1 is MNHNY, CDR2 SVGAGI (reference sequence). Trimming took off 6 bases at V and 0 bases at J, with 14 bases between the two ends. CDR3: CASRAQGLMNTEAFF. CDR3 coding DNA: TGTGCCAGCAGGGCCCAGGGCCTCATGAACACTGAAGCTTTCTTT.

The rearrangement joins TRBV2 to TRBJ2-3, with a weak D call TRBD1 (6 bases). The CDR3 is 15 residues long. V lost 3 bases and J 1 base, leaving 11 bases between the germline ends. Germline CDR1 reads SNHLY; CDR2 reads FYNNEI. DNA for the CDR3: TGTGCCAGCAGTGAGGCACAGGGTGGCACAGATACGCAGTATTTT. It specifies CASSEAQGGTDTQYF. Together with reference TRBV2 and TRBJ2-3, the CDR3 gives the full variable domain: EPEVTQTPSHQVTQMGQEVILRCVPISNHLYFYWYRQILGQKVEFLVSFYNNEISEKSEIFDDQFSVERPDGSNFTLKIRSTKLEDSAMYFCASSEAQGGTDTQYFGPGTRLTVL.

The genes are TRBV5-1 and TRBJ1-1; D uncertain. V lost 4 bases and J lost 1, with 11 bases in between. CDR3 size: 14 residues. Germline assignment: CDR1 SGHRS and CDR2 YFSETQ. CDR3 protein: CASSRGEGNTEAFF. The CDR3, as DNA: TGCGCCAGCAGCCGGGGAGAGGGGAACACTGAAGCTTTCTTT.

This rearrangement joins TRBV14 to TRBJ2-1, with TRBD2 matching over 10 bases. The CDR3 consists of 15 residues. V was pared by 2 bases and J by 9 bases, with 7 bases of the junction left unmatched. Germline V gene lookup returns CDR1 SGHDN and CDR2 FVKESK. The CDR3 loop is CASSQNRLAGAEQFF. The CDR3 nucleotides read TGTGCCAGCAGCCAAAATAGGCTAGCGGGAGCTGAGCAGTTCTTC.

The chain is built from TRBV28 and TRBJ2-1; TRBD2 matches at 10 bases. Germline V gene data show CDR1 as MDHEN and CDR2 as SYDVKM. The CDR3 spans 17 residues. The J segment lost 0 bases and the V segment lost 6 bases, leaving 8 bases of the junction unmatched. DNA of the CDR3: TGTGCCAGCAGAGATAGCGGGGGGTCCCCCTCCTACAATGAGCAGTTCTTC. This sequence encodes CASRDSGGSPSYNEQFF. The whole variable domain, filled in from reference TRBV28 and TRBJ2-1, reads DVKVTQSSRYLVKRTGEKVFLECVQDMDHENMFWYRQDPGLGLRLIYFSYDVKMKEKGDIPEGYSVSREKKERFSLILESASTNQTSMYLCASRDSGGSPSYNEQFFGPGTRLTVL.

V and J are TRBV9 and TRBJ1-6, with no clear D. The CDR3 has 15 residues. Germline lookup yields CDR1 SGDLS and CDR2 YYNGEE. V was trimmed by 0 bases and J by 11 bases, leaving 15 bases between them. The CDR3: CASSVDPGKKPPLHF. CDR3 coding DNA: TGTGCCAGCAGCGTAGATCCGGGGAAGAAGCCACCCCTCCACTTT. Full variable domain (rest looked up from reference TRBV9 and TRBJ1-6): DSGVTQTPKHLITATGQRVTLRCSPRSGDLSVYWYQQSLDQGLQFLIQYYNGEERAKGNILERFSAQQFPDLHSELNLSSLELGDSALYFCASSVDPGKKPPLHFGNGTRLTVT.

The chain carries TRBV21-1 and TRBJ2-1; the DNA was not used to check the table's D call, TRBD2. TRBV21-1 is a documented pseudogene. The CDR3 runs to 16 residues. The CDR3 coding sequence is TGTGCCAGCACTACGCCTAGCCTTGGGACTTCTGGTGAGCAGTTCTTC. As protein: CASTTPSLGTSGEQFF.

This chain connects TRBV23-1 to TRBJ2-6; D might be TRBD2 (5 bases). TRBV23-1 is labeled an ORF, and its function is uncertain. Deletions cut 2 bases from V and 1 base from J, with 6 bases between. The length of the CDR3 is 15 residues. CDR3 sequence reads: CASSQRESGANVLTF. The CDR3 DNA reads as TGCGCCAGCAGTCAAAGGGAGTCTGGGGCCAACGTCCTGACTTTC.

For the CDR3, the DNA is TGTGCCAGTAGTGCGAGCCCTGGAAACACCATATATTTT. This encodes CASSASPGNTIYF. V and J are TRBV19 and TRBJ1-3; D call uncertain. CDR3 length: 13 residues. V was cut by 5 bases and J by 2 bases, with 7 bases left in between. Germline V CDR1 and CDR2: LNHDA, SQIVND (reference sequence).